Included here is one T cell receptor (beta chain) sequence, with context. Its antigen is still unknown. These data are taken from a study of cytomegalovirus exposure and HLA in healthy donors. Trimming at V came to 1 base and at J to 5 bases, leaving 10 bases not matched to a gene. The CDR3 runs to 17 residues. Germline values: CDR1 SEHNR, CDR2 FQNEAQ (reference sequence). Findings and limits, study-wide: Previous analysis showed most TCR beta V segments were productive about 90% or about 30% of the time. Accounts indicate the classifier identified cytomegalovirus status with strong specificity and sensitivity.

The PCR contained 60 Vbeta and 13 Jbeta primers. Using immunoSEQ multiplex PCR, the repertoire was profiled, and TCRdb retains in-frame clones only, with some absent. Counted here are more than 200,000 clones, 82% occurring once; the ten biggest clones make up 6%. The sequenced sample consisted of PBMCs. The clonotype originates from a middle-aged man in good health and CMV-seropositive. J is TRBJ1-5 and V is TRBV7-9; 8 bases agree with TRBD1. The CDR3 sequence: CASSLGQGSREDQPQHF. The DNA for the CDR3 is TGTGCCAGCAGCTTAGGACAGGGGTCCCGGGAGGATCAGCCCCAGCATTTT.